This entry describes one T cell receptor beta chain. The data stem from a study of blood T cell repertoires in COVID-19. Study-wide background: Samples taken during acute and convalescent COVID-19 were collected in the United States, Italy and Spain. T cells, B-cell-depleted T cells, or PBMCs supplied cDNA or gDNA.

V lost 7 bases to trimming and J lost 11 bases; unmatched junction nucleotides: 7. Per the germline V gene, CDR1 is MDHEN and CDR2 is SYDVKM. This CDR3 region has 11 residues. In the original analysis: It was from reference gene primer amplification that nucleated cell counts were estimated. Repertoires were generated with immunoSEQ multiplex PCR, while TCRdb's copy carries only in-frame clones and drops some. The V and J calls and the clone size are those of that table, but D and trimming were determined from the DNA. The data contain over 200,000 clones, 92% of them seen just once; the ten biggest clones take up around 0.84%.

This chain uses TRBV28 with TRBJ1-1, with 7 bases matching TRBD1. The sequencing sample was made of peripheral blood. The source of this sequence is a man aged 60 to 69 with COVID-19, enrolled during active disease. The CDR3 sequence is CASTRQGWAFF. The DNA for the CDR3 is TGTGCCAGCACCCGACAGGGATGGGCTTTCTTT.